This TCR beta chain was documented in a study of T cell responses to AZD1222 COVID-19 vaccine. The repertoire was sequenced with immunoSEQ multiplex PCR; TCRdb's copy has only in-frame clones and lacks some. The data hold about 39,000 clones, with 88% observed a single time. Broader study findings: Targeting of unmutated variant regions was reportedly seen in nearly half of spike-specific TCRs. Just a handful of people given AZD1222 tested seropositive at baseline. Most donors were white British and more were female, and clonal diversity was possibly underestimated.

Note on this clone: Its antigen is still unknown.

V was clipped by 1 base and J by 5 bases; unmatched bases: 4. This CDR3 has 15 residues. From germline, CDR1 is SGHTS and CDR2 YDEGEE. The rearrangement uses TRBV5-8 and TRBJ2-2; 8 positions match TRBD2. The sequence derives from an adult who received the MenACWY meningococcal vaccine as a control. Sequencing was performed on peripheral blood, taken 28 days after the second dose of the MenACWY control vaccine. The CDR3 region is CASSLFSGATGELFF. The CDR3 DNA follows: TGTGCCAGCAGCTTGTTTAGCGGGGCAACCGGGGAGCTGTTTTTT.